A single sample gave rise to the 22 T cell receptor beta chains below, sequenced in a study of low-dose radiotherapy and immunotherapy resistance in tumors. With TRAV- and TRBV-specific primers, first-strand cDNA was made, covering the alpha and beta chains. With a V-primer adapter and a constant-region primer, TCRs were amplified for around 20 PCR cycles. TCRdb called the reads again in MiXCR, with one record for every CDR3 protein. The sample includes 11,000 to 15,000 distinct CDR3 sequences, about 77% of them seen just once. These receptors were taken from a human donor with advanced metastatic prostate, ovarian, gallbladder or colorectal cancer (not recorded which). This table probably holds off-target reads from a library built for another chain.

J is TRBJ2-7 and V is TRBV6-1; TRBD2 matches at 8 bases. The CDR3 extends over 14 amino acids. The trim removed 5 bases at V and 4 bases at J, leaving 7 bases unmatched. Germline V gene sequence: CDR1 MNHNS, CDR2 SASEGT. CDR3 sequence (DNA): TGTGCCAGCAGTATCTCGGGGGGGCCTTACGAGCAGTACTTC. Protein product: CASSISGGPYEQYF.

V and J are TRBV5-1 and TRBJ1-6; D is uncertain. V was clipped by 0 bases and J by 5 bases, with 12 bases between them. In germline, CDR1 is SGHRS, CDR2 YFSETQ. The CDR3 consists of 16 residues. The CDR3 loop reads CASSLDESRDNSPLHF. CDR3 sequence (DNA): TGCGCCAGCAGCTTGGATGAGAGCCGAGATAATTCACCCCTCCACTTT.

The V call is TRBV5-1, the J call TRBJ1-6, with unresolved D. V was pared by 1 base and J by 0 bases, with 11 bases between. There are 17 residues in the CDR3. The germline gives CDR1 SGHRS, CDR2 YFSETQ. CDR3 nucleotide sequence: TGCGCCAGCAGCTTGAACACCCTGAGCTCCTATAATTCACCCCTCCACTTT. Residues: CASSLNTLSSYNSPLHF.

V is TRBV6-1 and J is TRBJ2-2; a weak D match, TRBD1 (5 bases). CDR1 MNHNS and CDR2 SASEGT come from the germline V gene. This CDR3 is 14 amino acids long. V lost 7 bases, J lost 3 bases, and 12 bases lay in between. As DNA, the CDR3 is TGTGCCAGCAACTTCCAGGGCGACACCGGGGAGCTGTTTTTT. It codes for CASNFQGDTGELFF.

Only one count was recorded for this clonotype. The V gene is TRBV5-1, the J gene TRBJ2-7, with 8 bases that match TRBD2. The V and J ends lost 4 bases and 5 bases, in that order; junction bases with no gene match: 14. CDR1 SGHRS and CDR2 YFSETQ come from the germline V gene. This CDR3 region has 16 residues. CDR3 sequence (DNA): TGCGCCAGCAGCCCCCCCGGGGGGGTAGGGTCGAACGAGCAGTACTTC. Translation gives CASSPPGGVGSNEQYF.

This clonotype appeared a few times. The J gene is TRBJ2-2, the V gene TRBV12-3 or TRBV12-4, with D uncertain. V lost 2 bases to trimming and J lost 7 bases, with 5 bases between them. This CDR3 contains 12 residues. The chain's CDR3 is CASSLNRGELFF. The CDR3 region has the DNA TGTGCCAGCAGTTTAAACCGCGGGGAGCTGTTTTTT.

The gene calls are TRBV18 and TRBJ2-7; D unresolved. CDR1 is KGHSH and CDR2 is LQKENI in the germline V gene. CDR3 length: 12 residues. Trimming removed 4 bases at V and 2 bases at J, with 6 bases between. The CDR3 DNA follows: TGTGCCAGCTCACGCCAGGCCTACGAGCAGTACTTC. It is translated as CASSRQAYEQYF.

This clonotype was seen a single time. The CDR3 sequence is CASSSRGENTEAFF. In DNA, the CDR3 is TGCGCCAGCAGCTCCCGAGGCGAAAACACTGAAGCTTTCTTT. The chain links TRBV5-1 to TRBJ1-1; D is undetermined. The CDR3 contains 14 residues. Trimming shortened V by 3 bases and J by 2 bases, and 11 bases separated the two germline ends. CDR1 is SGHRS, CDR2 YFSETQ, per germline.

The chain carries TRBV12-3 or TRBV12-4 and TRBJ1-1; D gene unclear. Trimming took 1 base from V and 0 from J, leaving 12 bases between them. The CDR3 consists of 16 residues. The DNA of the CDR3 is TGTGCCAGCAGTTTAGGTCGAGGGCGGGTGAACACTGAAGCTTTCTTT. Translated: CASSLGRGRVNTEAFF.

The chain carries TRBV13 and TRBJ1-1; 7 bases align to TRBD1. The CDR3 runs to 16 residues. V trimming: 0 bases; J trimming: 5 bases; junction bases outside the gene matches: 9. CDR1 is PRHDT, CDR2 FYEKMQ, per germline (reference sequence). The DNA of the CDR3 is TGTGCCAGCAGCTTAGGCGTAACAGGGGAAGTGACTGAAGCTTTCTTT. Translated: CASSLGVTGEVTEAFF.

This clonotype was picked up a small number of times. This sequence joins TRBV6-1 and TRBJ2-5; D perhaps matches TRBD1 (6 bases). Trimming pared 6 bases from V and 5 bases from J, leaving 16 bases between. The CDR3 runs 14 residues. Germline V gives CDR1 MNHNS, CDR2 SASEGT. As DNA, the CDR3 is TGTGCCAGCAGCCCCAGAGGGGGTGGGGAGACCCAGTACTTC. The encoded protein is CASSPRGGGETQYF.

This clonotype was seen a few times. V is TRBV19 and J is TRBJ1-3, with D possibly matching TRBD1 (5 bases). V lost 5 bases and J 0 bases, leaving 17 bases between the germline ends. Germline V lookup: CDR1 LNHDA, CDR2 SQIVND (reference sequence). This CDR3 is built from 17 residues. Here the CDR3 DNA reads TGTGCCAGTAGTGTATCAGCCGGGACGGGCTCTGGAAACACCATATATTTT. This codes for CASSVSAGTGSGNTIYF.

The chain employs TRBV6-1 and TRBJ2-3, with 9 nucleotides matching TRBD2. The CDR3 covers 14 residues. The germline gives CDR1 MNHNS, CDR2 SASEGT. V dropped 8 bases and J dropped 4; count of bases not matched to a gene: 7. The CDR3 here is CASETSGGADTQYF. The CDR3 DNA follows: TGTGCCAGCGAGACTAGCGGTGGGGCAGATACGCAGTATTTT.

The rearrangement joins TRBV11-1 to TRBJ1-1; D gene unclear. The CDR3 length is 15 residues. Germline lookup yields CDR1 SGHAT and CDR2 FQDESV (reference sequence). V was shortened by 5 bases and J by 1 base, with 14 bases between the two germline ends. For the CDR3, the DNA is TGTGCCAGCAGCCTTCTACAAGGCTCGAACACTGAAGCTTTCTTT. Protein product: CASSLLQGSNTEAFF.

This clonotype has only a few counts. The chain combines TRBV5-1 with TRBJ1-2, with D possibly TRBD1 on 5 matching bases. This CDR3 region has 12 residues. Germline V CDR1 and CDR2: SGHRS, YFSETQ. V lost 5 bases and J lost 8, with 13 bases in between. Here the CDR3 DNA reads TGCGCCAGCAGGGGGGAGTCGAGGGGCTACACCTTC. It specifies CASRGESRGYTF.

The genes are TRBV1 and TRBJ1-4; whether TRBD1, the table's D call, matches the DNA was not checked. TRBV1 is noted as a pseudogene. The CDR3 contains 13 residues. CDR3 loop: CASSNQGNEKLFF. The CDR3 coding sequence is TGCGCCAGCAGCAACCAGGGGAATGAAAAACTGTTTTTT.

In its sample, this clonotype was seen a few times. The chain combines TRBV5-4 with TRBJ2-1; D perhaps matches TRBD2 (6 bases). The germline V gene encodes CDR1 SGHNT and CDR2 YYREEE (reference sequence). The CDR3 totals 14 residues. Trimming pared 4 bases from V and 2 bases from J, leaving 10 bases between. CDR3: CASSPGGTYNEQFF. The CDR3, as DNA: TGTGCCAGCAGCCCCGGGGGAACCTACAATGAGCAGTTCTTC.

By sample fraction, this clonotype is large. This chain uses TRBV28 with TRBJ2-3; 8 bases are a match to TRBD1. Germline V CDR1 and CDR2: MDHEN, SYDVKM. The CDR3 covers 17 residues. The V segment lost 4 bases and the J segment 3 bases; nucleotides outside the gene matches: 12. CDR3 amino acids: CASSSGARTGLTDTQYF. In nucleotides, the CDR3 is TGTGCCAGCAGTTCGGGCGCGAGGACAGGGCTGACAGATACGCAGTATTTT.

The rearrangement joins TRBV6-5 to TRBJ1-4; D gene uncertain. This CDR3 comprises 15 residues. V dropped 2 bases and J dropped 2 bases, with 9 bases sitting between them. Per the germline V gene, CDR1 is MNHEY and CDR2 is SVGAGI. This CDR3 is CASSYTQPTNEKLFF. DNA of the CDR3: TGTGCCAGCAGTTACACACAGCCGACTAATGAAAAACTGTTTTTT.

The chain has TRBV6-6 and TRBJ2-1; no clear D. Germline CDR1 MNHNY, CDR2 SVGAGI (reference sequence). The CDR3 totals 13 residues. V was shortened by 5 bases and J by 7 bases, with 12 bases between the two germline ends. CDR3 residues: CASSDFFNNEQFF. CDR3 DNA sequence: TGTGCCAGCAGTGACTTTTTTAATAATGAGCAGTTCTTC.

The chain combines TRBV11-2 with TRBJ1-2; 7 nucleotides match TRBD1. Trimming took 4 bases from V and 9 from J; bases not matched to a gene: 14. Germline V gene lookup returns CDR1 SGHAT and CDR2 FQNNGV. This CDR3 is 15 amino acids long. The CDR3 DNA reads as TGTGCCAGCAGCTCTGGTTTAGGGGGCATGGTACGCTACACCTTC. As protein: CASSSGLGGMVRYTF. The full variable domain, completed using reference TRBV11-2 and TRBJ1-2, is EAGVAQSPRYKIIEKRQSVAFWCNPISGHATLYWYQQILGQGPKLLIQFQNNGVVDDSQLPKDRFSAERLKGVDSTLKIQPAKLEDSAVYLCASSSGLGGMVRYTFGSGTRLTVV.

About this clonotype: At one end, the junction sequence differs from germline, possibly due to a read error. The rearrangement uses TRBV5-6 and TRBJ2-1; unclear D gene. This CDR3 region has 12 residues. Germline V gives CDR1 SGHDT, CDR2 YYEEEE. The CDR3 sequence is CASSFLTNEHFF. The CDR3 DNA is TGTGCCAGCAGCTTCCTCACCAATGAGCATTTCTTC.